The 21 T cell receptor beta chains listed next were all sequenced from one sample in a study of lymphopenia after photon versus proton radiotherapy. The repertoire was sequenced with immunoSEQ multiplex PCR; TCRdb's copy has only in-frame clones and lacks some. The sample carries around 30,000 clones, around 82% recorded once. The source material was peripheral blood, sampled from a patient treated with proton-based radiotherapy. These receptors were taken from a woman aged 70-85 years with pancreatic cancer.

About this clone itself: The germline gene is not matched at one end of the junction; a read error may be the cause. The CDR3 sequence: CASSLPSGRQATYGYTF. DNA of the CDR3: TGTGCTAGCAGCTTACCCTCTGGGCGGCAGGCGACCTATGGCTACACCTTC. V is TRBV7-7 and J is TRBJ1-2; D gene unclear. Germline loops: CDR1 SSHAT, CDR2 FNYEAQ (reference sequence). This CDR3 region has 17 residues.

The rearrangement uses TRBV5-6 and TRBJ1-1, with 7 bases matching TRBD1. Germline trimming cut 0 bases from V and 0 bases from J; bases unmatched to any gene: 5. Germline V CDR1 and CDR2: SGHDT, YYEEEE. This CDR3 is 16 amino acids long. The CDR3 bases are TGTGCCAGCAGCTTGGAGACAGGGTTAATGAACACTGAAGCTTTCTTT. Its protein is CASSLETGLMNTEAFF.

This chain connects TRBV28 to TRBJ2-7; D gene unclear. This CDR3 spans 11 amino acids. Trimming took 7 bases from V and 3 from J, leaving 7 bases between them. CDR1 is MDHEN and CDR2 is SYDVKM in the germline V gene. For the CDR3, the DNA is TGTGCCAGCAAGATAAACTACGAGCAGTACTTC. It is translated as CASKINYEQYF.

V gene TRBV25-1 combines with J gene TRBJ2-1; D not certain. There are 11 residues in the CDR3. With 6 bases removed from V and 7 bases from J, the gap between germline ends came to 7 bases. The germline V gene encodes CDR1 MGHDK and CDR2 SYGVNS. The CDR3 region has the DNA TGTGCCAGCAGGAGGTTGAATGAGCAGTTCTTC. This encodes CASRRLNEQFF.

CDR3 region: CASSQDAPINSPLHF. The CDR3 region has the DNA TGTGCCAGCAGCCAAGATGCACCGATTAATTCACCCCTCCACTTT. The genes are TRBV14 and TRBJ1-6, with unresolved D. This CDR3 contains 15 residues. Germline CDR1 reads SGHDN; CDR2 reads FVKESK. The V end lost 0 bases, the J end lost 6 bases, and 9 bases lay between the germline ends.

The chain uses TRBV10-3 and TRBJ1-2; TRBD1 is a possible D gene (5 bases). Trimming shortened V by 3 bases and J by 0 bases, and 11 bases separated the two germline ends. Germline loops: CDR1 ENHRY, CDR2 SYGVKD. The CDR3 sequence is 15 residues long. CDR3 region: CAISEGAGANYGYTF. For the CDR3, the DNA is TGTGCCATCAGTGAAGGGGCCGGGGCTAACTATGGCTACACCTTC.

The gene calls are TRBV6-5 and TRBJ1-2; a possible D gene is TRBD1 (6 bases). V gave up 3 bases and J gave up 6 bases, with 11 bases separating them. Per the germline V gene, CDR1 is MNHEY and CDR2 is SVGAGI. The CDR3 contains 13 residues. The DNA for the CDR3 is TGTGCCAGCAGTTATCAGGGGTGGAATGGCTACACCTTC. Amino acid sequence: CASSYQGWNGYTF.

The rearrangement joins TRBV11-2 to TRBJ2-3; no definite D call. The V gene lost 3 bases and the J gene lost 1 base, with 11 bases spanning the gap. Germline-derived CDR1 and CDR2 are SGHAT and FQNNGV. CDR3 length: 15 residues. The CDR3 DNA sequence: TGTGCCAGCAGCTTTTCTACCCCCGGCACAGATACGCAGTATTTT. Translation: CASSFSTPGTDTQYF.

The chain is built from TRBV29-1 and TRBJ1-1; D unresolved. Per germline, CDR1 SQVTM and CDR2 ANQGSEA. V was cut by 3 bases and J by 4 bases, with 9 bases left in between. The CDR3 length is 12 residues. CDR3 nucleotide sequence: TGCAGCGTTGACCCCCGGTTCACTGAAGCTTTCTTT. Translating it yields CSVDPRFTEAFF.

This chain links TRBV14 with TRBJ2-7; D remains unclear. Trimming took off 1 base at V and 6 bases at J, with 13 bases between the two ends. CDR3 length equals 14 residues. The V gene's germline CDR1 is SGHDN and CDR2 FVKESK. This chain's CDR3 is CASSQGGGYGEQYF. The CDR3 DNA reads TGTGCCAGCAGCCAAGGCGGCGGTTACGGCGAGCAGTACTTC.

CDR3 sequence: CASSPWASGNTIYF. DNA for the CDR3: TGTGCCAGCAGTCCCTGGGCCTCTGGAAACACCATATATTTT. The rearrangement links TRBV28 to TRBJ1-3; no definite D call. V lost 5 bases to trimming and J lost 0 bases, with 8 bases between them. The CDR3 spans 14 residues. Germline assignment: CDR1 MDHEN and CDR2 SYDVKM.

The rearrangement uses TRBV7-2 and TRBJ2-7; TRBD2 is a possible D gene (6 bases). The CDR3 has 15 residues. In germline, CDR1 is SGHTA, CDR2 FQGNSA. Trimming pared 5 bases from V and 0 bases from J, leaving 14 bases between. CDR3 loop: CASSTGTWVSYEQYF. DNA of the CDR3: TGTGCCAGCAGCACCGGGACTTGGGTCTCCTACGAGCAGTACTTC.

The chain uses TRBV9 and TRBJ1-2; perhaps TRBD1 as D (5 bases). Trimming pared 2 bases from V and 4 bases from J, leaving 12 bases between. This CDR3 has 14 residues. CDR1 and CDR2 (germline): SGDLS, YYNGEE. The CDR3 DNA follows: TGTGCCAGCAGCGTTGGGGGGGAGGCCTATGGCTACACCTTC. It yields the protein CASSVGGEAYGYTF.

This clone was seen a few times. The chain carries TRBV7-2 and TRBJ2-1, with 9 nucleotides matching TRBD2. Germline CDR1 reads SGHTA; CDR2 reads FQGNSA. This CDR3 spans 17 amino acids. V was pared by 2 bases and J by 1 base, with 6 bases of the junction left unmatched. For the CDR3, the DNA is TGTGCCAGCAGCTTAATGGGTAGCGGGGGATCCTACAATGAGCAGTTCTTC. Amino acid sequence: CASSLMGSGGSYNEQFF.

This clone appeared once. The chain couples TRBV7-9 to TRBJ2-7; 9 nucleotides line up with TRBD1. The CDR3 is 13 amino acids. The ends lost 5 bases at V and 6 bases at J; junction bases unmatched: 5. From germline, CDR1 is SEHNR and CDR2 FQNEAQ (reference sequence). The CDR3 protein is CASSPGQGSEQYF. CDR3 sequence (DNA): TGTGCCAGCAGCCCCGGACAGGGGAGCGAGCAGTACTTC.

The chain joins TRBV7-6 to TRBJ2-7; the D gene is possibly TRBD1 (6 bases). There are 14 residues in the CDR3. Trimming removed 4 bases from V and 0 bases from J, with 10 bases in between. Germline lookup yields CDR1 SGHVS and CDR2 FNYEAQ. CDR3 loop: CASSSGHSSYEQYF. As DNA, the CDR3 is TGTGCCAGCAGCTCGGGACACTCCTCCTACGAGCAGTACTTC. The full variable domain, in which reference TRBV7-6 and TRBJ2-7 provide the parts outside the CDR3, is GAGVSQSPRYKVTKRGQDVALRCDPISGHVSLYWYRQALGQGPEFLTYFNYEAQQDKSGLPNDRFSAERPEGSISTLTIQRTEQRDSAMYRCASSSGHSSYEQYFGPGTRLTVT.

The chain combines TRBV19 with TRBJ2-7; 10 bases map to TRBD1. The V and J ends lost 5 bases and 3 bases, in that order; junction bases with no gene match: 7. Germline assignment: CDR1 LNHDA and CDR2 SQIVND (reference sequence). The CDR3 runs to 15 residues. This chain's CDR3 is CASSVARDRGYEQYF. Here the CDR3 DNA reads TGTGCCAGTAGTGTCGCTCGGGACAGGGGCTACGAGCAGTACTTC.

The chain joins TRBV18 to TRBJ2-2, with 9 bases identical to TRBD2. CDR3 size: 18 residues. Looked up from germline, CDR1 is KGHSH and CDR2 is LQKENI. The V and J ends lost 2 bases and 1 base, in that order; junction bases with no gene match: 8. The CDR3 region has the DNA TGTGCCAGCTCACCAGTAATTCTAGCGGGGAAGAACACCGGGGAGCTGTTTTTT. Translating gives CASSPVILAGKNTGELFF.

The sample holds a few counts of this clone. This sample also contains other DNA sequences that code for the same CDR3. The rearrangement uses TRBV11-3 and TRBJ2-7, with D unresolved. V lost 5 bases and J 4 bases, leaving 12 bases between the germline ends. The CDR3 loop spans 13 amino acids. Per the germline V gene, CDR1 is SGHNT and CDR2 is YENEEA. DNA of the CDR3: TGTGCCAGCAGCCCTCCCCGCTCATACGAGCAGTACTTC. This sequence encodes CASSPPRSYEQYF.

The V call is TRBV7-6, the J call TRBJ1-4; D may be TRBD1 (6 bases). The CDR3 totals 14 residues. CDR1 is SGHVS and CDR2 is FNYEAQ in the germline V gene. V gave up 5 bases and J gave up 7 bases, with 14 bases separating them. The chain's CDR3 is CASSTTGPSEKLFF. CDR3 DNA sequence: TGTGCCAGCAGCACTACAGGGCCCTCTGAAAAACTGTTTTTT.

The chain is built from TRBV30 and TRBJ1-1; D remains ambiguous. This CDR3 region has 15 residues. Germline CDR1 GTSNPN, CDR2 SVGIG (reference sequence). Between the trimmed V and J ends, which lost 6 bases and 0 bases, there was a span of 17 bases. The CDR3 nucleotides read TGTGCCTGTACCGGTCAAGGGTACATGAACACTGAAGCTTTCTTT. It specifies CACTGQGYMNTEAFF.